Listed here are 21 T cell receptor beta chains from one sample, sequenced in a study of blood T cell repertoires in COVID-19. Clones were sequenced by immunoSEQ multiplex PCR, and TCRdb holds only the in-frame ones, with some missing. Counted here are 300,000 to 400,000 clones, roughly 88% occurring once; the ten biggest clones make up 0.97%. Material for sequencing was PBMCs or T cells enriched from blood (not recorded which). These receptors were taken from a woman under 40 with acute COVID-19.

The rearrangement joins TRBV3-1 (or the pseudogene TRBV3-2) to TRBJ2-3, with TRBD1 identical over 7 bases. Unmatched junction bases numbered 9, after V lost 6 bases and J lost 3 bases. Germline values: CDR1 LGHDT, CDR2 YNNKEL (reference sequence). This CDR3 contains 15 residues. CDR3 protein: CASRLDRNMTDTQYF. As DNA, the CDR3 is TGTGCCAGCAGACTGGACAGGAATATGACAGATACGCAGTATTTT.

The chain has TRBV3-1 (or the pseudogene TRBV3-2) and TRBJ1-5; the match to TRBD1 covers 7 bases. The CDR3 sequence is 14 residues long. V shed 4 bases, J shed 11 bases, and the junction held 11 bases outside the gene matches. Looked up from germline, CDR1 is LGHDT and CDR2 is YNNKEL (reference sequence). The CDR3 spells CASSLGTAGVTQHF. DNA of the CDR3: TGTGCCAGCAGCCTGGGGACAGCCGGAGTGACCCAGCATTTT.

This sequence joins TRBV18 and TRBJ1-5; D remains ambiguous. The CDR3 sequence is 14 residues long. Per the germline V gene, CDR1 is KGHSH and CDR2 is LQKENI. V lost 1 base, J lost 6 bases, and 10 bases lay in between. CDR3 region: CASSPQRESQPQHF. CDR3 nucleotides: TGTGCCAGCTCACCACAAAGGGAGAGTCAGCCCCAGCATTTT.

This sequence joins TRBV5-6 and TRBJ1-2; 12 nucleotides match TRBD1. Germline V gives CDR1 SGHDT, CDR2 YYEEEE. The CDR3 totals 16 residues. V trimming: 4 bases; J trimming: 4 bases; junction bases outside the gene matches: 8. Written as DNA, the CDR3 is TGTGCCAGCAGCCACGGGACAGGGGGCGCATTCTATGGCTACACCTTC. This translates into CASSHGTGGAFYGYTF.

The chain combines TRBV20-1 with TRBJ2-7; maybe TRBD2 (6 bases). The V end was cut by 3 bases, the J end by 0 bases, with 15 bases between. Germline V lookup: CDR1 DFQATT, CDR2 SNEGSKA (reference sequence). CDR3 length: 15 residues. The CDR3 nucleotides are TGCAGTGCTAGTGGAGGGAAAAAGAGCTCCTACGAGCAGTACTTC. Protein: CSASGGKKSSYEQYF.

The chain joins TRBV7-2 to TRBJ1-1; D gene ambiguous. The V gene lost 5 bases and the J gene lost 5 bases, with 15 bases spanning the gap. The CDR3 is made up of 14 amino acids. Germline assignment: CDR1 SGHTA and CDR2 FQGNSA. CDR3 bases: TGTGCCAGCAGCCCCGGTGCGGTTAGTACTGAAGCTTTCTTT. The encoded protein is CASSPGAVSTEAFF.

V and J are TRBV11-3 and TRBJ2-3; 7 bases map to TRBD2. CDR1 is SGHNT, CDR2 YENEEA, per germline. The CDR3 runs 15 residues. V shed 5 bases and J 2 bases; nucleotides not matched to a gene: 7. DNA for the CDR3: TGTGCCAGCAGCCGGAGCGGGGAGGACACAGATACGCAGTATTTT. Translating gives CASSRSGEDTDTQYF. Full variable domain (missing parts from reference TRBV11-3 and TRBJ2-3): EAGVVQSPRYKIIEKKQPVAFWCNPISGHNTLYWYLQNLGQGPELLIRYENEEAVDDSQLPKDRFSAERLKGVDSTLKIQPAELGDSAVYLCASSRSGEDTDTQYFGPGTRLTVL.

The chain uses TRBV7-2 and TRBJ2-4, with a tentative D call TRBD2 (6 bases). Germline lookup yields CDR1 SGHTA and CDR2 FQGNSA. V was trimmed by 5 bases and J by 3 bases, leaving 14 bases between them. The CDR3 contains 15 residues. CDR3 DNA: TGTGCCAGCAGCACTGGCTTCGGGGGCAAAAACATTCAGTACTTC. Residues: CASSTGFGGKNIQYF.

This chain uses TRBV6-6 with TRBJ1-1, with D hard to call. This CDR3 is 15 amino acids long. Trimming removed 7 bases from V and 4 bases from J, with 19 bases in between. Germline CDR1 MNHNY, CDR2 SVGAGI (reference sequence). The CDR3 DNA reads TGTGCCAGCATCGACTCGACCGAGGCGGTCACTGAAGCTTTCTTT. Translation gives CASIDSTEAVTEAFF.

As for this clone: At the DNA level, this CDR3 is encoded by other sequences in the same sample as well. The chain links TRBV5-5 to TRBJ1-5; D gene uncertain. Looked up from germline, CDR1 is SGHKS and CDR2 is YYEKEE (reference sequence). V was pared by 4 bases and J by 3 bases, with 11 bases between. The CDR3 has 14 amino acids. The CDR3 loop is CASSREADNQPQHF. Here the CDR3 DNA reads TGTGCCAGCAGCAGGGAGGCAGACAATCAGCCCCAGCATTTT.

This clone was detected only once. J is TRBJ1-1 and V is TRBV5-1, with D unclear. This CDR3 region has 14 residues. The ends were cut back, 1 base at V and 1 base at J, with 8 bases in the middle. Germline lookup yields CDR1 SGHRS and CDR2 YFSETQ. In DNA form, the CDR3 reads TGCGCCAGCAGCTTGTTCTACGAGAACACTGAAGCTTTCTTT. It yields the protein CASSLFYENTEAFF.

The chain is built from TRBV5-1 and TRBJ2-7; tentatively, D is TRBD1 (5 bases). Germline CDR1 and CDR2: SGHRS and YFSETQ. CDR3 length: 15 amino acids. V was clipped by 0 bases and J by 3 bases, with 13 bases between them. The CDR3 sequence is CASSLAQGRVYEQYF. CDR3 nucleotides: TGCGCCAGCAGCTTGGCCCAGGGTCGGGTCTACGAGCAGTACTTC.

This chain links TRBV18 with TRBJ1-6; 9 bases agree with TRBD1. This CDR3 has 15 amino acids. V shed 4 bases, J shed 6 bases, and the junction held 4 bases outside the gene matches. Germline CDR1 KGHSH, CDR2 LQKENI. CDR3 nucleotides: TGTGCCAGCTCACTTTTGACAGGGGGTAATTCACCCCTCCACTTT. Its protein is CASSLLTGGNSPLHF.

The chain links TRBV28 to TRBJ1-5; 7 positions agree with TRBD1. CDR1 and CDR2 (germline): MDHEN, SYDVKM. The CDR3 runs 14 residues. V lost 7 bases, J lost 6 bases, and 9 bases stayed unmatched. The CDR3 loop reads CASTGDRVTQPQHF. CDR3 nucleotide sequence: TGTGCCAGCACCGGGGACAGAGTTACTCAGCCCCAGCATTTT.

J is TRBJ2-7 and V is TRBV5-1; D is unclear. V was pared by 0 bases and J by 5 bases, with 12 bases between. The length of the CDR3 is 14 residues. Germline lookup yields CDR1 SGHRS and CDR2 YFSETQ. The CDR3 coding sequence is TGCGCCAGCAGCTTGGGTCACGGTATCCACGAGCAGTACTTC. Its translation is CASSLGHGIHEQYF.

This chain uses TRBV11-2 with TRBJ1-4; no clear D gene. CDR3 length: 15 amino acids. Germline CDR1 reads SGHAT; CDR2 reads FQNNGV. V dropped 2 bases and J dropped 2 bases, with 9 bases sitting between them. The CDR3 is CASSLRAGTNEKLFF. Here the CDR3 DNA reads TGTGCCAGCAGCTTACGTGCCGGGACTAATGAAAAACTGTTTTTT.

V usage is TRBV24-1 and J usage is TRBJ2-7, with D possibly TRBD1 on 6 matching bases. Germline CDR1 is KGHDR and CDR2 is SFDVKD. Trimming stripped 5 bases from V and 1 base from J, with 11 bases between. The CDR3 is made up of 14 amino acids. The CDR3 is CATSASGVSYEQYF. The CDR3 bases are TGTGCCACCAGTGCCTCAGGGGTGTCCTACGAGCAGTACTTC.

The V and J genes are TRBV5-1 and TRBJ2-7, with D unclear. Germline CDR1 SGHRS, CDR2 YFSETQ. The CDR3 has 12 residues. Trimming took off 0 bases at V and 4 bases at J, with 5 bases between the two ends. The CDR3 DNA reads TGCGCCAGCAGCTTGGTGCAGTACGAGCAGTACTTC. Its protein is CASSLVQYEQYF.

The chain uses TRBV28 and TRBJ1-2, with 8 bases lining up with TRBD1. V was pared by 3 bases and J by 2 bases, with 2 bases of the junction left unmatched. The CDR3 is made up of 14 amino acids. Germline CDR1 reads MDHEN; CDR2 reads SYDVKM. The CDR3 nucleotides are TGTGCCAGCAGTTTGGACAGGGAGAACTATGGCTACACCTTC. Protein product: CASSLDRENYGYTF.

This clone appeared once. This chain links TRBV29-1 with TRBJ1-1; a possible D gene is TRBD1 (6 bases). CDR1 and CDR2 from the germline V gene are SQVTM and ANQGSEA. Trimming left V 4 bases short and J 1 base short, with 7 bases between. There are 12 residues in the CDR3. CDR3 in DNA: TGCAGCGTTGGACAGGCGAACACTGAAGCTTTCTTT. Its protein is CSVGQANTEAFF. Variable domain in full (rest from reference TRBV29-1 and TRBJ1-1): SAVISQKPSRDICQRGTSLTIQCQVDSQVTMMFWYRQQPGQSLTLIATANQGSEATYESGFVIDKFPISRPNLTFSTLTVSNMSPEDSSIYLCSVGQANTEAFFGQGTRLTVV.

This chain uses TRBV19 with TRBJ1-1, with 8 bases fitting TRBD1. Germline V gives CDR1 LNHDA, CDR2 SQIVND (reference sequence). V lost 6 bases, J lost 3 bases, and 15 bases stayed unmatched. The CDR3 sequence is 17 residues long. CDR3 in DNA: TGTGCCAGTAGCAAGGCTCAATTGGGACAGGCTGACACTGAAGCTTTCTTT. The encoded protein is CASSKAQLGQADTEAFF.